This T cell receptor beta chain was profiled in a study of shared clonotypes between healthy human individuals. Study-level results: Clonotypes that were shared across a few donors made up roughly 5% of naive CD4 clonotypes.

This CDR3 is 13 amino acids long. The V end was cut by 1 base, the J end by 7 bases, with 5 bases between. Germline V gene lookup returns CDR1 LGHNT and CDR2 FRNRAP. Details on this clone: Its antigen is as yet unknown.

Memory CD4+ cells were the fraction left after CD45RA+ naive selection. Libraries were prepared by immunoSEQ multiplex PCR; TCRdb keeps only in-frame clonotypes and omits some of them. The sample yields 850,000 to 1,200,000 clones, 60% to 80% seen once. This chain uses TRBV12-5 with TRBJ1-6; D gene unclear. The TCR comes from a man younger than 35 in good health. Input material: memory CD4+ T cells sorted from blood. Subset here: CD45RA-negative fraction. The CDR3 region is CASGLETNSPLHF. The CDR3 DNA is TGTGCTAGTGGTTTGGAGACGAATTCACCCCTCCACTTT.